This entry is about one T cell receptor (beta chain). Its specificity is unknown. These data come from a study of blood T cells in healthy people across ages. General observations from the study: With unsorted PBMCs, a conclusive comparison of naive versus antigen-experienced cells was not possible.

CDR1 is MNHNS, CDR2 SASEGT, per germline. With V trimmed by 3 bases and J by 3 bases, 6 bases remained unmatched. This CDR3 region has 17 residues. Then a second PCR, running roughly 7 to 11 cycles, was carried out with a sample-barcoded 5' primer and a J-beta primer mix. Via MiXCR, TCRdb re-called the 5' RACE reads, giving one row per CDR3 protein. The sample records some 1.6 million distinct CDR3 sequences, around 35% being singletons. This chain uses TRBV6-1 with TRBJ2-4; 12 nucleotides match TRBD2. Material for sequencing was blood. The TCR comes from a young woman in good health. The CDR3 loop reads CASSETSGGLIKNIQYF. Written as DNA, the CDR3 is TGTGCCAGCAGTGAGACTAGCGGGGGCCTAATCAAAAACATTCAGTACTTC.